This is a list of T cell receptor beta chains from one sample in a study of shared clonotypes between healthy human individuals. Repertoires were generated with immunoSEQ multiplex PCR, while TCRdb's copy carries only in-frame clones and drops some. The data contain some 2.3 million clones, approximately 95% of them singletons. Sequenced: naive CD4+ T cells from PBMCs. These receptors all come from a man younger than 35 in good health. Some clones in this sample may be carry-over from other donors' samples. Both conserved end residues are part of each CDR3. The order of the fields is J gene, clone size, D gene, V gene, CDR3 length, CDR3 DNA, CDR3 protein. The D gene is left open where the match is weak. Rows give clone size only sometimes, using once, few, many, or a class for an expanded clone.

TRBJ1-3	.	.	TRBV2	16	TGTGCCAGCAGTACTTTTCAGGGAGTAGGAGGAAACACCATATATTTT	CASSTFQGVGGNTIYF
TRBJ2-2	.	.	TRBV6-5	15	TGTGCCAGCAGTTACGGCAACTCGAACACCGGGGAGCTGTTTTTT	CASSYGNSNTGELFF
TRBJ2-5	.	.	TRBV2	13	TGTGCCAGCAGTTATGTCACGAAAGAGACCCAGTACTTC	CASSYVTKETQYF
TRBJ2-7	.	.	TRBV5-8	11	TGTGCCAGCAGCTTTTTTTACGAGCAGTACTTC	CASSFFYEQYF
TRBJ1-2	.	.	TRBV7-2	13	TGTGCCAGCAGCTCTCCGGGCGGATATGGCTACACCTTC	CASSSPGGYGYTF
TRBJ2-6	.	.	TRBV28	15	TGTGCCAGCCGCTTGGGTGGCTCTGGGGCCAACGTCCTGACTTTC	CASRLGGSGANVLTF
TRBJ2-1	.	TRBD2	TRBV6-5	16	TGTGCCAGCAGTTCGAGACTAGCGGACTCCTACAATGAGCAGTTCTTC	CASSSRLADSYNEQFF
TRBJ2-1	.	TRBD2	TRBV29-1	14	TGCAGCATTAGCGGGCAGAGCTCCTACAATGAGCAGTTCTTC	CSISGQSSYNEQFF
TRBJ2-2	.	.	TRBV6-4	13	TGTGCCAGCAGTCGTACAGGGACCGGGGAGCTGTTTTTT	CASSRTGTGELFF
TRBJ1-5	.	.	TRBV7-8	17	TGTGCCAGCAGCTTAGCGTCAGGGACTTATAGCAATCAGCCCCAGCATTTT	CASSLASGTYSNQPQHF
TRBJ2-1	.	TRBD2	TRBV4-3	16	TGCGCCAGCAGCCAAGGCCCAGGGACTAGCGGGAGGGCCCTCTTCTTC	CASSQGPGTSGRALFF
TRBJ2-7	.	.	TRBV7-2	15	TGTGCCAGCAGCTTAGTTGGGGGTTCAACCTACGAGCAGTACTTC	CASSLVGGSTYEQYF
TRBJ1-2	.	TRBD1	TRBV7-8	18	TGTGCCAGCAGCCCTACGGGGACAGGGTCGACCCAAAGATATGGCTACACCTTC	CASSPTGTGSTQRYGYTF
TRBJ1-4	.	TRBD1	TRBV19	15	TGTGCCAGCAGTGACAGGGGGTTGAGGCCTGAAAAACTGTTTTTT	CASSDRGLRPEKLFF
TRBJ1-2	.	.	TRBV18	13	TGTGCCAGCTCACCAGGGACATCCTATGGCTACACCTTC	CASSPGTSYGYTF
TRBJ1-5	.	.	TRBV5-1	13	TGCGCCAGCAGCCCGGAGGGGTATCAGCCCCAGCATTTT	CASSPEGYQPQHF
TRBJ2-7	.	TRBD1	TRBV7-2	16	TGTGCCAGCAGCTTAAGGCGGGACAGGAATTACTACGAGCAGTACTTC	CASSLRRDRNYYEQYF
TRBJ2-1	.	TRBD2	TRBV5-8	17	TGTGCCAGCAGCCCCCCTGTGCCGGGACTAGGGTCCGGTGAGCAGTTCTTC	CASSPPVPGLGSGEQFF
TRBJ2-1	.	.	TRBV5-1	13	TGCGCCAGCAGCCTACAGACAGGCAATGAGCAGTTCTTC	CASSLQTGNEQFF
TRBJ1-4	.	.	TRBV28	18	TGTGCCAGCAGTTTACCGTTTTTCCCCAGGGGAGGGGATGAAAAACTGTTTTTT	CASSLPFFPRGGDEKLFF
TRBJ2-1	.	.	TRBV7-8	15	TGTGCCAGCAGCAGCGTGGGGGGATCCTACAATGAGCAGTTCTTC	CASSSVGGSYNEQFF
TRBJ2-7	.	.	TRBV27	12	TGTGCCAGCAGTTTTATAAACCGGGACTTATACTTC	CASSFINRDLYF
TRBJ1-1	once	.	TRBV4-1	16	TGCGCCAGCAGCCACCCGCTGACAGGAAAGAACACTGAAGCTTTCTTT	CASSHPLTGKNTEAFF
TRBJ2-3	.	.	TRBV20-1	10	TGCAGTGCTAGAATTGATACGCAGTATTTT	CSARIDTQYF
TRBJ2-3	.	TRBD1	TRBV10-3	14	TGTGCCATCAGGGCGACAGGGGCCACAGATACGCAGTATTTT	CAIRATGATDTQYF
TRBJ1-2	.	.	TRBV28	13	TGTGCCAGCCTATCCGGCAGTCGAAGTGGCTACACCTTC	CASLSGSRSGYTF
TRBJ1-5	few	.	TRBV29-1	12	TGCAGCGTTGGGCAGGGCAATCAGCCCCAGCATTTT	CSVGQGNQPQHF
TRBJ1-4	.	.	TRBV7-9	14	TGTGCCAGCAGCTTAGAAGCGGGGAATGAAAAACTGTTTTTT	CASSLEAGNEKLFF
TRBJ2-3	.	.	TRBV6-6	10	TGTGCCAGCAGGGGGCAGACGCAGTATTTT	CASRGQTQYF
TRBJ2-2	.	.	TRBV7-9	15	TGTGCCAGCAGCGTGGGGAGCAGGAACACCGGGGAGCTGTTTTTT	CASSVGSRNTGELFF
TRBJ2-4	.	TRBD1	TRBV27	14	TGTGCCAGCAGTTTAAGGCAGGGGGCATACATTCAGTACTTC	CASSLRQGAYIQYF
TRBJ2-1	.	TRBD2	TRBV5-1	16	TGCGCCAGCAGCCCGCTAGCGGGACGCTCCTACAATGAGCAGTTCTTC	CASSPLAGRSYNEQFF
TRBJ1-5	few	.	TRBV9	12	TGTGCCAGCAGCGCGCTAGAGGAGCCCCAGCATTTT	CASSALEEPQHF
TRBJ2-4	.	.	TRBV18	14	TGTGCCAGCTCACCGGGTCAGGGAGAAAACATTCAGTACTTC	CASSPGQGENIQYF
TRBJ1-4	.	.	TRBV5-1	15	TGCGCCAGCAGCGGAAACAGTGCAACTAATGAAAAACTGTTTTTT	CASSGNSATNEKLFF
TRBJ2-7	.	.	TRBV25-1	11	TGTGCCAGCGGGACTTACTACGAGCAGTACTTC	CASGTYYEQYF
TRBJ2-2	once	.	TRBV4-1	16	TGCGCCAGCACCCGCGAGTGGGGTTCCCAAACCGGGGAGCTGTTTTTT	CASTREWGSQTGELFF
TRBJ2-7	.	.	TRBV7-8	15	TGTGCCAGCAGCTTAATGCCAGGAGGGAACTACGAGCAGTACTTC	CASSLMPGGNYEQYF
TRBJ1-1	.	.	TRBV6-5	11	TGTGCCAGCAGTGGACATTCTGAAGCTTTCTTT	CASSGHSEAFF
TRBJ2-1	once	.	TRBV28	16	TGTGCCAGCAGGATCCTCGGGAAGCGCTCCTACAATGAGCAGTTCTTC	CASRILGKRSYNEQFF
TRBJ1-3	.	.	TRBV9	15	TGTGCCAGCAGCGTAGTAGAAGGCTCTGGAAACACCATATATTTT	CASSVVEGSGNTIYF
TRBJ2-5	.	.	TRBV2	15	TGTGCCAGCAGTGAAGCGGGGCCTAAAGGCGGGACCCAGTACTTC	CASSEAGPKGGTQYF
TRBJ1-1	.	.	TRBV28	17	TGTGCCAGCAGTATGACGGGATCCCCAACGGGGTCTACTGAAGCTTTCTTT	CASSMTGSPTGSTEAFF
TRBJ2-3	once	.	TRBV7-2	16	TGTGCCAGCAGCCCAGCGGTTCAGGGTCGTACAGATACGCAGTATTTT	CASSPAVQGRTDTQYF
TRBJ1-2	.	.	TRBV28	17	TGTGCCAGCAGCCCTAACCCCCCCGATACCTCAAGCTATGGCTACACCTTC	CASSPNPPDTSSYGYTF
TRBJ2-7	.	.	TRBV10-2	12	TGCGCCAGCAGGCAGGGTCCCTACGAGCAGTACTTC	CASRQGPYEQYF
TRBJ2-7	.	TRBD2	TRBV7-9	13	TGTGCCAGCACACGGGAGGCCCCCTACGAGCAGTACTTC	CASTREAPYEQYF